One and the same sample provided the 26 T cell receptor beta chains below, sequenced in a study of identical twins. MiXCR, run by TCRdb on the 5' RACE reads, gives a single entry per CDR3 protein. The sample has about 340,000 distinct CDR3 sequences, roughly 9% seen once. The source material was naive T cells sorted from blood. These receptors all stem from a woman in her forties or fifties in good health.

This clonotype was observed at least ten times. CDR3 loop: CASSLGGLGQPQHF. Here the CDR3 DNA reads TGTGCCAGCAGTTTAGGGGGCCTCGGTCAGCCCCAGCATTTT. V and J are TRBV28 and TRBJ1-5; D may be TRBD1 (6 bases). The CDR3 extends over 14 amino acids. The V end lost 2 bases, the J end lost 6 bases, and 11 bases lay between the germline ends. CDR1 is MDHEN, CDR2 SYDVKM, per germline.

The CDR3 is CASSGLGLAGPSEQFF. In DNA form, the CDR3 reads TGTGCCAGCAGTGGCCTGGGGCTAGCGGGGCCAAGTGAGCAGTTCTTC. V gene TRBV27 combines with J gene TRBJ2-1; 9 bases align to TRBD2. Trimming cost V 5 bases and J 9 bases; bases outside gene matches: 14. Germline loops: CDR1 MNHEY, CDR2 SMNVEV (reference sequence). This CDR3 is 16 amino acids long.

Notes on this clonotype: Just one base apart from a much larger clone, this may be a read error. This CDR3 is missing its conserved last phenylalanine or tryptophan, likely due to a read error. The J gene is TRBJ1-2, the V gene TRBV7-9; D remains ambiguous. The CDR3 is 15 amino acids. Trimming removed 1 base at V and 6 bases at J, with 15 bases between. The germline V gene has CDR1 SEHNR and CDR2 FQNEAQ (reference sequence). CDR3 sequence: CASSLVRGELHGYTL. The CDR3 DNA reads TGTGCCAGCAGCTTAGTTCGGGGAGAATTGCATGGCTACACCTTG.

This clonotype was picked up a small number of times. This chain links TRBV4-2 with TRBJ2-3, with no clear D. V lost 3 bases and J 3 bases, leaving 7 bases between the germline ends. The CDR3 spans 13 residues. Looked up from germline, CDR1 is LGHNA and CDR2 is YNFKEQ. Written as DNA, the CDR3 is TGTGCCAGCAGCCAGACGGTAACAGATACGCAGTATTTT. This codes for CASSQTVTDTQYF.

This clonotype came up a few times. This chain links TRBV10-3 with TRBJ1-2, with D possibly TRBD1 on 6 matching bases. The germline V gene encodes CDR1 ENHRY and CDR2 SYGVKD. The length of the CDR3 is 13 residues. The V and J ends lost 10 bases and 6 bases respectively, with 18 bases between them. The CDR3 region is CATNPLQGDGYTF. CDR3 nucleotides: TGTGCCACAAACCCTTTACAGGGAGATGGCTACACCTTC.

In this sample, this clonotype turned up many times. The chain employs TRBV10-3 and TRBJ1-1, with unresolved D. The CDR3 loop spans 13 amino acids. The germline gives CDR1 ENHRY, CDR2 SYGVKD. The V gene lost 6 bases and the J gene lost 1 base, with 9 bases spanning the gap. The CDR3 loop is CAIRVDGNTEAFF. The CDR3 region has the DNA TGTGCCATCAGGGTGGACGGGAACACTGAAGCTTTCTTT.

This clonotype has just a few counts. The chain combines TRBV12-3 or TRBV12-4 with TRBJ2-5; 14 nucleotides line up with TRBD2. The V and J ends lost 5 bases and 3 bases, in that order; junction bases with no gene match: 8. This CDR3 has 17 amino acids. CDR3: CASSPDRLAGGKETQYF. In DNA, the CDR3 is TGTGCCAGCAGTCCCGACAGACTAGCGGGAGGGAAAGAGACCCAGTACTTC.

This clonotype has at least ten counts. V and J are TRBV19 and TRBJ2-1; maybe TRBD2 (6 bases). Germline CDR1 and CDR2: LNHDA and SQIVND (reference sequence). There are 14 residues in the CDR3. The V end was cut by 3 bases, the J end by 7 bases, with 13 bases between. Written as DNA, the CDR3 is TGTGCCAGTAGTATGGGGCTAGCGCGAAATGAGCAGTTCTTC. Encoded protein: CASSMGLARNEQFF.

Many counts were recorded for this clonotype. The rearrangement joins TRBV19 to TRBJ2-2; 8 positions match TRBD1. The CDR3 contains 16 residues. The trim removed 4 bases at V and 1 base at J, leaving 5 bases unmatched. Germline V gives CDR1 LNHDA, CDR2 SQIVND (reference sequence). CDR3 loop: CASSTLGTGNTGELFF. DNA for the CDR3: TGTGCCAGTAGTACTTTGGGGACAGGGAACACCGGGGAGCTGTTTTTT.

This clonotype was counted a few times. The chain links TRBV7-8 to TRBJ1-4; a possible D gene is TRBD1 (6 bases). The germline V and J ends were trimmed by 1 base and 0 bases, with 9 bases remaining between them. This CDR3 region has 16 residues. Germline CDR1 is SGHVS and CDR2 is FQNEAQ. CDR3 nucleotide sequence: TGTGCCAGCAGCTTAGGGGGGCTTGCAACTAATGAAAAACTGTTTTTT. It codes for CASSLGGLATNEKLFF. The full variable domain, with the rest looked up from reference TRBV7-8 and TRBJ1-4, is GAGVSQSPRYKVAKRGQDVALRCDPISGHVSLFWYQQALGQGPEFLTYFQNEAQLDKSGLPSDRFFAERPEGSVSTLKIQRTQQEDSAVYLCASSLGGLATNEKLFFGSGTQLSVL.

For this clonotype: This clone may be a read error of a much larger clone one base away. The chain joins TRBV5-1 to TRBJ2-1; 12 nucleotides align to TRBD2. Losses at the gene ends were 0 bases for V and 5 bases for J; bases not matched to a gene: 6. This CDR3 spans 17 amino acids. Looked up from germline, CDR1 is SGHRS and CDR2 is YFSETQ. The CDR3 DNA reads TGCGCCAGCAGCTTGGTGGTGACTAGCGGGAGTCACAATGAGCAGTTCTTC. Protein product: CASSLVVTSGSHNEQFF. The full variable domain, rest sourced from reference TRBV5-1 and TRBJ2-1, is KAGVTQTPRYLIKTRGQQVTLSCSPISGHRSVSWYQQTPGQGLQFLFEYFSETQRNKGNFPGRFSGRQFSNSRSEMNVSTLELGDSALYLCASSLVVTSGSHNEQFFGPGTRLTVL.

This clonotype appeared a few times. The V and J genes are TRBV6-6 and TRBJ1-1; 12 bases align to TRBD1. Germline CDR1 and CDR2: MNHNY and SVGAGI (reference sequence). This CDR3 is built from 16 residues. Unmatched junction bases numbered 12, after V lost 6 bases and J lost 7 bases. Here the CDR3 DNA reads TGTGCCAGCAGACCCCCCTCGGGACAGGGGGCGGGTGAAGCTTTCTTT. Amino acids: CASRPPSGQGAGEAFF.

This clonotype was seen a few times. This chain uses TRBV7-3 with TRBJ2-3; 10 bases map to TRBD1. The CDR3 loop spans 16 amino acids. The germline gives CDR1 SGHTA, CDR2 FQGTGA. After removal of 4 bases from V and 1 base from J, the junction contained 5 bases not matched to a gene. This chain's CDR3 is CASSSPGTGGTDTQYF. For the CDR3, the DNA is TGTGCCAGCAGCTCGCCCGGGACAGGGGGCACAGATACGCAGTATTTT.

This chain links TRBV12-3 or TRBV12-4 with TRBJ1-2; 8 positions agree with TRBD1. The CDR3 runs 12 residues. V lost 9 bases, J lost 8 bases, and 8 bases stayed unmatched. The CDR3 bases are TGTGCCAGTAACACAGGGGGAGGGGGCTACACCTTC. Encoded protein: CASNTGGGGYTF.

This clonotype was counted a few times. The chain carries TRBV10-3 and TRBJ2-3; D gene unclear. CDR1 is ENHRY and CDR2 is SYGVKD in the germline V gene. The CDR3 is made up of 12 amino acids. V gave up 3 bases and J gave up 6 bases, with 7 bases separating them. The CDR3 region has the DNA TGTGCCATCAGTGAACCCATTGATACGCAGTATTTT. Encoded protein: CAISEPIDTQYF.

This clonotype turned up a few times. The chain joins TRBV25-1 to TRBJ1-1; tentative D call: TRBD1 (5 bases). Trimming cost V 6 bases and J 1 base, with 15 bases left between them. The CDR3 runs to 15 residues. Germline V gives CDR1 MGHDK, CDR2 SYGVNS. The CDR3 DNA sequence: TGTGCCAGCAGCCTCGGGGGTAGGACGAACACTGAAGCTTTCTTT. It specifies CASSLGGRTNTEAFF.

This clonotype was counted many times. J is TRBJ2-5 and V is TRBV5-1; perhaps D is TRBD1 or TRBD2 (6 bases each). The germline gives CDR1 SGHRS, CDR2 YFSETQ. Between the trimmed V and J ends, which lost 2 bases and 5 bases, there was a span of 13 bases. This CDR3 is built from 14 residues. The CDR3 region has the DNA TGCGCCAGCAGCTTTAGGAGGGGGATGGAGACCCAGTACTTC. Its protein is CASSFRRGMETQYF.

The chain joins TRBV9 to TRBJ2-1; 8 nucleotides agree with TRBD2. The CDR3 totals 13 residues. V shed 0 bases and J 14 bases; nucleotides not matched to a gene: 7. CDR1 and CDR2 (germline): SGDLS, YYNGEE. This CDR3 reads CASSVALSGSKFF. DNA for the CDR3: TGTGCCAGCAGCGTAGCTCTGAGCGGGAGTAAGTTCTTC.

The chain recombines TRBV2 with TRBJ1-5, with D hard to call. The CDR3 is 12 amino acids. Germline V gene data show CDR1 as SNHLY and CDR2 as FYNNEI. V shed 4 bases and J shed 2 bases, with 3 bases lying between them. The CDR3 DNA reads as TGTGCCAGCAGTGCCCGCAATCAGCCCCAGCATTTT. This codes for CASSARNQPQHF.

This clonotype was seen more than once but under ten times. The chain has TRBV12-3 or TRBV12-4 and TRBJ1-1; D gene uncertain. The CDR3 has 13 amino acids. The CDR3 is CATGVSVNTEAFF. In DNA, the CDR3 is TGTGCTACCGGGGTATCGGTGAACACTGAAGCTTTCTTT.

This clonotype was seen a handful of times. The chain links TRBV3-1 to TRBJ2-7; 7 bases line up with TRBD2. The trim removed 1 base at V and 0 bases at J, leaving 0 bases unmatched. Per the germline V gene, CDR1 is LGHDT and CDR2 is YNNKEL (reference sequence). This CDR3 has 14 residues. DNA of the CDR3: TGTGCCAGCAGCCAAGGGACTAGCTCCTACGAGCAGTACTTC. As protein: CASSQGTSSYEQYF.

The table lists this clonotype with a few counts. The chain links TRBV12-3 or TRBV12-4 to TRBJ1-1; 10 bases are a match to TRBD1. V shed 6 bases and J 11 bases; nucleotides not matched to a gene: 3. There are 11 residues in the CDR3. CDR3 coding DNA: TGTGCCAGCAGACGACAGGGGGCGGCTTTCTTT. Translated: CASRRQGAAFF.

The V and J genes are TRBV7-9 and TRBJ2-2, with D possibly being TRBD1 (6 bases). The CDR3 has 15 amino acids. The germline CDR1 and CDR2 sequences are SEHNR and FQNEAQ (reference sequence). V lost 2 bases, J lost 4 bases, and 11 bases lay in between. CDR3 region: CASSLQGPPTGELFF. In nucleotides, the CDR3 is TGTGCCAGCAGCTTACAGGGGCCGCCCACCGGGGAGCTGTTTTTT.

This clonotype has just a few counts. This CDR3 reads CATSDERNNEQFF. CDR3 DNA: TGTGCCACCAGTGACGAGCGCAACAATGAGCAGTTCTTC. The chain is built from TRBV24-1 and TRBJ2-1, with D uncertain. The CDR3 contains 13 residues. Germline CDR1 reads KGHDR; CDR2 reads SFDVKD. Trimming removed 4 bases at V and 5 bases at J, with 8 bases between.

This clonotype showed up just a few times. This chain uses TRBV20-1 with TRBJ2-3; 8 bases map to TRBD2. Germline V lookup: CDR1 DFQATT, CDR2 SNEGSKA (reference sequence). Trimming removed 0 bases from V and 6 bases from J; junction bases left unmatched: 5. The CDR3 is 14 amino acids. DNA for the CDR3: TGCAGTGCTAGAGATCTGCGGGAGGCGGATACGCAGTATTTT. It is translated as CSARDLREADTQYF.

This clonotype occurred a few times. J is TRBJ2-1 and V is TRBV6-5, with a tentative D call TRBD1 (6 bases). Germline values: CDR1 MNHEY, CDR2 SVGAGI. This CDR3 is built from 12 residues. The ends were cut back, 7 bases at V and 10 bases at J, with 14 bases in the middle. The CDR3 loop reads CASTGQMREQFF. The CDR3 region has the DNA TGTGCCAGCACGGGACAAATGAGGGAGCAGTTCTTC.